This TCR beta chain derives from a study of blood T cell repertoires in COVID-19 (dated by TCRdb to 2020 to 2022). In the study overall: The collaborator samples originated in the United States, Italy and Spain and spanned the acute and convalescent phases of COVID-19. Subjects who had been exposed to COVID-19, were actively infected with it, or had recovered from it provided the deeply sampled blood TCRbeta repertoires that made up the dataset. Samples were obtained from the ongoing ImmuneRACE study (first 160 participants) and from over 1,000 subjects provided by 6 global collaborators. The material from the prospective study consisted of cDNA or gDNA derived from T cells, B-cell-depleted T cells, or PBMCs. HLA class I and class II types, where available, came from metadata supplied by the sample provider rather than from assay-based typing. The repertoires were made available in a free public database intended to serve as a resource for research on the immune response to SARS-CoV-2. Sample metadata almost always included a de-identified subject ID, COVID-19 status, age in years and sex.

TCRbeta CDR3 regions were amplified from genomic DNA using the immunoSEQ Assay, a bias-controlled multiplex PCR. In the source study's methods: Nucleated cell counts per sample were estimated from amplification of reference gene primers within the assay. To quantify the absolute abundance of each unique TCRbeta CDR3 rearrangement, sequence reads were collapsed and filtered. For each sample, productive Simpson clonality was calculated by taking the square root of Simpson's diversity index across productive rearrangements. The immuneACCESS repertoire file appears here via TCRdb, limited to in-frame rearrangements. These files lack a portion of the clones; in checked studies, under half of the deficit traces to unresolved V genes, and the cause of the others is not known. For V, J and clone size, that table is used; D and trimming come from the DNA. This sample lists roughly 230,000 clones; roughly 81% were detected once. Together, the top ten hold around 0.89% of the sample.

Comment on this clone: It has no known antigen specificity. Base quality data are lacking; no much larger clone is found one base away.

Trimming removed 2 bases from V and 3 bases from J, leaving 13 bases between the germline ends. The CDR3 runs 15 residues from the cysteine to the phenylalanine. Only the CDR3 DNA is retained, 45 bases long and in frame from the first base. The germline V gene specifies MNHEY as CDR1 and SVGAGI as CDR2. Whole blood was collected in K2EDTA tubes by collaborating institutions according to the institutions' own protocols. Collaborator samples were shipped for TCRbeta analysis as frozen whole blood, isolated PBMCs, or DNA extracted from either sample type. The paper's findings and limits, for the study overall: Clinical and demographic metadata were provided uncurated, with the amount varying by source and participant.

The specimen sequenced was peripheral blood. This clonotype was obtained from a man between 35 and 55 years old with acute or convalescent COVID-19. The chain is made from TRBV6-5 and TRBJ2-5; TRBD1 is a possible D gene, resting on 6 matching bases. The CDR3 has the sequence CASSYRQGHEETQYF. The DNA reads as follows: TGTGCCAGCAGTTACCGGCAGGGGCATGAAGAGACCCAGTACTTC.